The 21 T cell receptor beta chains given below trace back to one sample, sequenced in a study of T cell responses to AZD1222 COVID-19 vaccine. Clones were sequenced by immunoSEQ multiplex PCR, and TCRdb holds only the in-frame ones, with some missing. The sample lists 130,000 or so clones, about nine tenths occurring once. The source material was peripheral blood, sampled on day 0 of AZD1222 vaccination. These receptors all come from an adult in good health.

This clone was seen only once. This chain links TRBV5-1 with TRBJ2-2; 8 bases are shared with TRBD2. After removal of 4 bases from V and 7 bases from J, the junction contained 6 bases not matched to a gene. Germline values: CDR1 SGHRS, CDR2 YFSETQ. The CDR3 contains 14 residues. CDR3 loop: CASSQAGDNGELFF. CDR3 in DNA: TGCGCCAGCAGCCAAGCGGGAGATAACGGGGAGCTGTTTTTT.

The chain combines TRBV7-8 with TRBJ2-7; 9 bases agree with TRBD2. CDR3 length equals 14 residues. Germline trimming cut 1 base from V and 5 bases from J; bases unmatched to any gene: 3. Germline V gene lookup returns CDR1 SGHVS and CDR2 FQNEAQ. CDR3 nucleotide sequence: TGTGCCAGCAGCTTAGAGCGGACTAGCGACGAGCAGTACTTC. Its protein is CASSLERTSDEQYF.

The CDR3 DNA reads as TGTGCCAGCAGCGTAGAGGCGCTATCGAACACCGGGGAGCTGTTTTTT. Translation gives CASSVEALSNTGELFF. The chain employs TRBV9 and TRBJ2-2; no firm D call. Between the trimmed V and J ends, which lost 0 bases and 0 bases, there was a span of 9 bases. Germline CDR1 is SGDLS and CDR2 is YYNGEE. CDR3 length: 16 amino acids.

This clone has just one count. The chain joins TRBV27 to TRBJ1-5; a weak D match, TRBD1 (5 bases). CDR1 is MNHEY and CDR2 is SMNVEV in the germline V gene (reference sequence). This CDR3 is 16 amino acids long. The germline V and J ends were trimmed by 5 bases and 4 bases, with 18 bases remaining between them. The CDR3 DNA is TGTGCCAGCAGTCCCCCTGGGGGGATAATTAATCAGCCCCAGCATTTT. Encoded protein: CASSPPGGIINQPQHF.

The chain employs TRBV29-1 and TRBJ2-1, with 15 bases fitting TRBD2. V trimming: 6 bases; J trimming: 12 bases; junction bases outside the gene matches: 9. Per germline, CDR1 SQVTM and CDR2 ANQGSEA. The CDR3 has 14 amino acids. CDR3 protein: CSVAPPGLAGGQFF. The CDR3 region has the DNA TGCAGCGTCGCTCCACCGGGACTAGCGGGGGGGCAGTTCTTC.

V usage is TRBV5-1 and J usage is TRBJ2-3; D may be TRBD1 or TRBD2 (5 bases each). V was cut by 0 bases and J by 1 base, with 12 bases left in between. This CDR3 has 16 residues. The germline CDR1 and CDR2 sequences are SGHRS and YFSETQ. The CDR3 protein is CASSLDPGTGTDTQYF. CDR3 in DNA: TGCGCCAGCAGCTTGGATCCGGGGACGGGCACAGATACGCAGTATTTT. The full variable domain, completed using reference TRBV5-1 and TRBJ2-3, is KAGVTQTPRYLIKTRGQQVTLSCSPISGHRSVSWYQQTPGQGLQFLFEYFSETQRNKGNFPGRFSGRQFSNSRSEMNVSTLELGDSALYLCASSLDPGTGTDTQYFGPGTRLTVL.

Of note for this clone: Other nucleotide sequences in the sample specify the same CDR3. This chain connects TRBV11-2 to TRBJ2-7; TRBD1 is a possible D gene (6 bases). This CDR3 is built from 15 residues. Germline-derived CDR1 and CDR2 are SGHAT and FQNNGV. The V and J ends lost 5 bases and 0 bases respectively, with 14 bases between them. CDR3 in DNA: TGTGCCAGCAGCACAAGGACAGAGAGCTCCTACGAGCAGTACTTC. Its translation: CASSTRTESSYEQYF.

This clone was seen once. This chain uses TRBV19 with TRBJ1-6; a possible D gene is TRBD1 (5 bases). V lost 6 bases and J lost 5, with 8 bases in between. The CDR3 has 13 amino acids. Germline V gene lookup returns CDR1 LNHDA and CDR2 SQIVND (reference sequence). The DNA for the CDR3 is TGTGCCAGTAGCGACAGCGATAATTCACCCCTCCACTTT. Protein sequence: CASSDSDNSPLHF.

This chain joins TRBV5-1 and TRBJ2-1; the D is unclear. V lost 2 bases and J lost 6, with 15 bases in between. The CDR3 has 15 amino acids. The germline V gene encodes CDR1 SGHRS and CDR2 YFSETQ. Here the CDR3 reads CASSLGLGPLNEQFF. CDR3 nucleotides: TGCGCCAGCAGCTTAGGCCTAGGACCTCTCAATGAGCAGTTCTTC. Full variable domain (rest looked up from reference TRBV5-1 and TRBJ2-1): KAGVTQTPRYLIKTRGQQVTLSCSPISGHRSVSWYQQTPGQGLQFLFEYFSETQRNKGNFPGRFSGRQFSNSRSEMNVSTLELGDSALYLCASSLGLGPLNEQFFGPGTRLTVL.

The chain uses TRBV2 and TRBJ1-1, with D uncertain. The V end lost 1 base, the J end lost 10 bases, and 10 bases lay between the germline ends. The CDR3 covers 12 residues. CDR1 is SNHLY and CDR2 is FYNNEI in the germline V gene. The CDR3 spells CASSEGEIGAFF. The CDR3 bases are TGTGCCAGCAGTGAAGGGGAGATAGGAGCTTTCTTT.

The chain combines TRBV27 with TRBJ1-1; 10 nucleotides match TRBD1. After removal of 6 bases from V and 4 bases from J, the junction contained 8 bases not matched to a gene. The CDR3 totals 15 residues. Looked up from germline, CDR1 is MNHEY and CDR2 is SMNVEV (reference sequence). The CDR3 DNA is TGTGCCAGCAGCCCGGGACAGGGGTTCAGCACTGAAGCTTTCTTT. This translates into CASSPGQGFSTEAFF.

The gene calls are TRBV18 and TRBJ1-6, with D possibly matching TRBD1 (5 bases). Trimming pared 3 bases from V and 10 bases from J, leaving 10 bases between. CDR1 and CDR2 from the germline V gene are KGHSH and LQKENI. This CDR3 is 13 amino acids long. In DNA form, the CDR3 reads TGTGCCAGCTCACCGGGGACCGAGTCACCCCTCCACTTT. This translates into CASSPGTESPLHF.

J is TRBJ1-1 and V is TRBV29-1; TRBD1 agrees at 7 bases. Germline CDR1 SQVTM, CDR2 ANQGSEA. The CDR3 consists of 12 residues. V dropped 4 bases and J dropped 1; count of bases not matched to a gene: 0. CDR3 DNA: TGCAGCGTTGGGACAGGGAACACTGAAGCTTTCTTT. Translation gives CSVGTGNTEAFF.

The rearrangement uses TRBV30 and TRBJ2-3; 11 bases agree with TRBD1. In germline, CDR1 is GTSNPN, CDR2 SVGIG (reference sequence). V lost 2 bases, J lost 5 bases, and 9 bases stayed unmatched. The CDR3 sequence is 16 residues long. The CDR3 nucleotides read TGTGCCTGGAGTCTACCGGGACAGGGGGTTGGAGATACGCAGTATTTT. Amino acid sequence: CAWSLPGQGVGDTQYF.

The CDR3 is CASSQVGVAKNIQYF. CDR3 nucleotides: TGCGCCAGCAGCCAAGTGGGGGTAGCCAAAAACATTCAGTACTTC. The rearrangement joins TRBV4-1 to TRBJ2-4; possibly TRBD1 or TRBD2 for D (5 bases each). V was trimmed by 1 base and J by 0 bases, leaving 7 bases between them. The CDR3 is 15 residues long. Germline CDR1 reads MGHRA; CDR2 reads YSYEKL.

This clone was recorded only once. V gene TRBV7-6 combines with J gene TRBJ2-5; possible D gene TRBD2, 5 bases. V lost 1 base and J lost 5, with 14 bases in between. This CDR3 has 15 residues. Germline loops: CDR1 SGHVS, CDR2 FNYEAQ. CDR3 sequence: CASSLVVGNAETQYF. The CDR3 nucleotides read TGTGCCAGCAGCTTAGTCGTCGGGAATGCTGAGACCCAGTACTTC.

The table lists this clone with a count of one. This chain connects TRBV11-2 to TRBJ1-6, with 9 bases identical to TRBD1. Trimming took 4 bases from V and 8 from J; bases not matched to a gene: 9. The CDR3 has 16 residues. In germline, CDR1 is SGHAT, CDR2 FQNNGV. CDR3 sequence: CASSSRGQGSDSPLHF. CDR3 coding DNA: TGTGCCAGCAGCTCTAGGGGACAGGGTAGTGATTCACCCCTCCACTTT.

The V and J genes are TRBV5-5 and TRBJ1-2, with a tentative D call TRBD1 (5 bases). This CDR3 has 12 residues. From germline, CDR1 is SGHKS and CDR2 YYEKEE (reference sequence). V lost 3 bases and J lost 2, with 5 bases in between. CDR3 sequence (DNA): TGTGCCAGCAGCTCAGGGAACTATGGCTACACCTTC. Translating gives CASSSGNYGYTF.

The chain is built from TRBV7-9 and TRBJ1-1; TRBD1 matches at 9 bases. Germline V gene data show CDR1 as SEHNR and CDR2 as FQNEAQ (reference sequence). This CDR3 has 13 amino acids. V shed 2 bases and J 7 bases; nucleotides not matched to a gene: 2. The CDR3 sequence is CASSLRDRDEAFF. DNA for the CDR3: TGTGCCAGCAGCTTACGGGACAGGGATGAAGCTTTCTTT.

V and J are TRBV28 and TRBJ2-1; the D gene is possibly TRBD2 (7 bases). Germline V lookup: CDR1 MDHEN, CDR2 SYDVKM. CDR3 length: 14 residues. Trimming cost V 5 bases and J 9 bases, with 17 bases left between them. The CDR3 loop is CASSPPGGASEQFF. The CDR3 DNA follows: TGTGCCAGCAGTCCGCCTGGGGGGGCCAGTGAGCAGTTCTTC.

This rearrangement joins TRBV11-2 to TRBJ1-2; a possible D gene is TRBD1 (6 bases). The length of the CDR3 is 13 residues. V was cut by 6 bases and J by 7 bases, with 15 bases left in between. Looked up from germline, CDR1 is SGHAT and CDR2 is FQNNGV. The CDR3 protein is CASSPTGIGGYTF. For the CDR3, the DNA is TGTGCCAGCAGTCCTACAGGGATTGGTGGCTACACCTTC.